This T cell receptor beta chain emerged from a study of OX40 agonist ivuxolimab in advanced cancers. Patients with autoimmune history or systemic immunosuppression were excluded. Per the germline V gene, CDR1 is SQVTM and CDR2 is ANQGSEA. Losses at the gene ends were 4 bases for V and 4 bases for J; bases not matched to a gene: 2. The CDR3 loop spans 14 amino acids. Sequenced by immunoSEQ multiplex PCR; TCRdb stores in-frame clones only, minus some. The data hold 80,000 to 95,000 clones, with 70% to 90% observed a single time. The chain carries TRBV29-1 and TRBJ2-3, with TRBD2 matching over 13 bases. This sequence originates from an adult with an advanced solid tumor such as melanoma, head and neck, liver or kidney cancer. The material was CD4+ or CD8+ T cells sorted from blood, obtained in a trial of the OX40 agonist ivuxolimab. CDR3 in amino acids: CSVGTSGGSDTQYF. As DNA, the CDR3 is TGCAGCGTTGGGACTAGCGGGGGTTCAGATACGCAGTATTTT.